This T cell receptor (beta chain) is from a study of T-cell reconstitution after alpha-beta-depleted transplantation in children. Study-level points and caveats: Once a year had passed after transplant, T-cell counts and diversity came mostly from newly produced T cells. Reportedly, roughly two months post-transplant, alpha-beta T cells arose from several hundred expanded graft clones.

The CDR3 is 16 amino acids. Trimming removed 0 bases at V and 0 bases at J, with 12 bases between. Germline V gene lookup returns CDR1 DFQATT and CDR2 SNEGSKA (reference sequence). On this clonotype: Its antigen is still unknown.

Construction of the TCRbeta library involved unique molecular identifiers. TCRdb passed the PCR reads through MiXCR, listing each CDR3 protein once. The table has 700,000 to 950,000 distinct CDR3 sequences, roughly 15% seen once; the top ten hold roughly 4.8%. This specimen was PBMCs, mostly from graft donor cells, taken 360 days after TCRalphabeta/CD19-depleted stem cell transplant. V usage is TRBV20-1 and J usage is TRBJ2-1; possibly TRBD2 for D (5 bases). The receptor was isolated from a male patient younger than 18 who had a stem cell transplant for acute lymphoblastic leukemia, so the T cells may come from the graft donor. The CDR3 here is CSARDQAESSYNEQFF. CDR3 bases: TGCAGTGCTAGAGATCAAGCGGAGAGCTCCTACAATGAGCAGTTCTTC.